The 27 T cell receptor beta chains presented below share a single source sample, sequenced in a study of T cell responses to AZD1222 COVID-19 vaccine. Repertoires were generated with immunoSEQ multiplex PCR, while TCRdb's copy carries only in-frame clones and drops some. Here the sample spans about 140,000 clones, approximately 92% being singletons. The specimen was peripheral blood, collected on day 0 of AZD1222 vaccination. The source is an adult in good health.

J is TRBJ2-5 and V is TRBV12-3 or TRBV12-4; D call uncertain. Trimming took 2 bases from V and 2 from J, leaving 6 bases between them. There are 13 residues in the CDR3. The CDR3 sequence is CASSLLVQETQYF. DNA of the CDR3: TGTGCCAGCAGTTTACTAGTACAAGAGACCCAGTACTTC.

The chain recombines TRBV6-5 with TRBJ1-1; weak D call: TRBD1 (5 bases). V dropped 5 bases and J dropped 4 bases, with 14 bases sitting between them. Germline values: CDR1 MNHEY, CDR2 SVGAGI. This CDR3 comprises 14 residues. The DNA for the CDR3 is TGTGCCAGCAGTCCTAACCAGGGTGGCACTGAAGCTTTCTTT. This sequence encodes CASSPNQGGTEAFF.

The rearrangement joins TRBV4-2 to TRBJ1-4, with 8 bases aligning to TRBD1. The CDR3 is 17 amino acids. Germline V gene data show CDR1 as LGHNA and CDR2 as YNFKEQ. V shed 3 bases, J shed 2 bases, and the junction held 8 bases outside the gene matches. The CDR3 sequence: CASSHGQGVGTNEKLFF. CDR3 nucleotides: TGTGCCAGCAGCCACGGACAGGGTGTGGGTACTAATGAAAAACTGTTTTTT.

This clone turned up a few times. This chain connects TRBV7-9 to TRBJ1-1, with no clear D. This CDR3 region has 15 residues. Germline V gene sequence: CDR1 SEHNR, CDR2 FQNEAQ (reference sequence). Trimming removed 6 bases at V and 4 bases at J, with 18 bases between. Here the CDR3 DNA reads TGTGCCAGCAGACTATCCCTGGGAGGGTTCACTGAAGCTTTCTTT. Its translation: CASRLSLGGFTEAFF.

The chain is built from TRBV6-5 and TRBJ1-5, with a weak D call TRBD1 (5 bases). The germline V and J ends were trimmed by 6 bases and 3 bases, with 12 bases remaining between them. The CDR3 is made up of 14 amino acids. Germline loops: CDR1 MNHEY, CDR2 SVGAGI. CDR3 sequence: CASRPGPNNQPQHF. In nucleotides, the CDR3 is TGTGCCAGCAGGCCAGGGCCAAACAATCAGCCCCAGCATTTT.

The genes are TRBV7-9 and TRBJ2-7; 7 bases agree with TRBD2. The CDR3 sequence is 13 residues long. V trimming: 7 bases; J trimming: 3 bases; junction bases outside the gene matches: 6. Per the germline V gene, CDR1 is SEHNR and CDR2 is FQNEAQ (reference sequence). The CDR3 DNA is TGTGCCAGCACCGACCGGGGGGACTACGAGCAGTACTTC. Translated: CASTDRGDYEQYF.

This clone was recorded only once. The chain joins TRBV5-4 to TRBJ1-4, with D unresolved. V was pared by 0 bases and J by 8 bases, with 8 bases between. Germline loops: CDR1 SGHNT, CDR2 YYREEE (reference sequence). The CDR3 loop spans 13 amino acids. In nucleotides, the CDR3 is TGTGCCAGCAGCTTGGGACCGCTAGAAAAACTGTTTTTT. Its translation is CASSLGPLEKLFF.

This clone was seen more than once but under ten times. The chain combines TRBV7-2 with TRBJ2-1, with 8 bases fitting TRBD2. Germline-derived CDR1 and CDR2 are SGHTA and FQGNSA. The CDR3 sequence is 16 residues long. Trimming took 6 bases from V and 7 from J; bases not matched to a gene: 14. CDR3 in DNA: TGTGCCAGCAGGCTACAGATCGGGGGGGCCCAGAATGAGCAGTTCTTC. This encodes CASRLQIGGAQNEQFF.

The chain recombines TRBV6-5 with TRBJ2-2, with 8 bases identical to TRBD2. Trimming at V came to 6 bases and at J to 3 bases, leaving 3 bases not matched to a gene. CDR1 and CDR2 from the germline V gene are MNHEY and SVGAGI. The CDR3 length is 14 residues. This CDR3 is CASRTSGYTGELFF. The CDR3 DNA follows: TGTGCCAGCAGAACTAGCGGATACACCGGGGAGCTGTTTTTT.

The rearrangement links TRBV28 to TRBJ1-3; 11 nucleotides match TRBD1. CDR3 length: 17 amino acids. Germline assignment: CDR1 MDHEN and CDR2 SYDVKM. V was pared by 1 base and J by 8 bases, with 10 bases of the junction left unmatched. The CDR3 is CASSLLLGTGGPYTIYF. The CDR3 coding sequence is TGTGCCAGCAGTTTATTACTCGGGACAGGGGGTCCATACACCATATATTTT.

The rearrangement links TRBV6-1 to TRBJ1-1; the D is unclear. Germline CDR1 MNHNS, CDR2 SASEGT. The CDR3 runs 14 residues. V lost 3 bases and J 0 bases, leaving 8 bases between the germline ends. CDR3 bases: TGTGCCAGCAGTGATAAGAGGATGAACACTGAAGCTTTCTTT. Its protein is CASSDKRMNTEAFF.

The chain employs TRBV19 and TRBJ1-5; D is unresolved. Trimming stripped 1 base from V and 1 base from J, with 14 bases between. Looked up from germline, CDR1 is LNHDA and CDR2 is SQIVND (reference sequence). This CDR3 is 17 amino acids long. CDR3 sequence reads: CASSIGWRGSSNQPQHF. DNA for the CDR3: TGTGCCAGTAGTATAGGTTGGCGGGGATCGAGCAATCAGCCCCAGCATTTT.

The chain couples TRBV11-1 to TRBJ2-7; tentatively, D is TRBD2 (6 bases). The CDR3 runs 15 residues. CDR1 is SGHAT and CDR2 is FQDESV in the germline V gene (reference sequence). Trimming stripped 5 bases from V and 2 bases from J, with 16 bases between. The CDR3 loop is CASSVSAGRTYEQYF. CDR3 DNA sequence: TGTGCCAGCAGCGTGTCGGCGGGAAGAACCTACGAGCAGTACTTC.

This chain uses TRBV19 with TRBJ2-1; either TRBD1 or TRBD2 may supply D (5 bases each). V lost 4 bases and J lost 0, with 7 bases in between. In germline, CDR1 is LNHDA, CDR2 SQIVND (reference sequence). The CDR3 length is 14 residues. CDR3 DNA: TGTGCCAGTAGTACAGGGAGCTCCTACAATGAGCAGTTCTTC. Amino acids: CASSTGSSYNEQFF.

V usage is TRBV7-2 and J usage is TRBJ2-7; D could derive from TRBD1 or TRBD2 (6 bases each). Trimming removed 4 bases from V and 6 bases from J, with 25 bases in between. The CDR3 is 17 residues long. The germline gives CDR1 SGHTA, CDR2 FQGNSA. In nucleotides, the CDR3 is TGTGCCAGCAGCTCACGATATACTAGAGAGGGGGGCTCCGAGCAGTACTTC. Translated: CASSSRYTREGGSEQYF.

The chain links TRBV3-1 (or the pseudogene TRBV3-2) to TRBJ1-6; TRBD1 matches 9 bases. Germline V gene lookup returns CDR1 LGHDT and CDR2 YNNKEL (reference sequence). This CDR3 is 14 amino acids long. J lost 7 bases, V lost 5 bases, and 3 bases had no gene match. The CDR3 nucleotides are TGTGCCAGCAGCTCCGGACAGGGGAATTCACCCCTCCACTTT. Translated, it gives CASSSGQGNSPLHF.

This clone showed up just once. The chain combines TRBV7-8 with TRBJ1-3; D ambiguous. Germline lookup yields CDR1 SGHVS and CDR2 FQNEAQ. V lost 5 bases, J lost 0 bases, and 5 bases lay in between. The CDR3 spans 13 residues. CDR3 loop: CASSLSSGNTIYF. Written as DNA, the CDR3 is TGTGCCAGCAGCCTATCCTCTGGAAACACCATATATTTT.

This clone appeared once. This chain links TRBV18 with TRBJ2-7; 7 nucleotides line up with TRBD2. V was pared by 3 bases and J by 2 bases, with 4 bases of the junction left unmatched. This CDR3 comprises 14 residues. Germline V gene sequence: CDR1 KGHSH, CDR2 LQKENI. The CDR3 is CASSPEGTTYEQYF. CDR3 coding DNA: TGTGCCAGCTCACCCGAAGGGACTACCTACGAGCAGTACTTC.

The chain links TRBV5-1 to TRBJ2-2, with 12 bases lining up with TRBD2. CDR1 SGHRS and CDR2 YFSETQ come from the germline V gene. The CDR3 length is 16 residues. With V trimmed by 4 bases and J by 5 bases, 6 bases remained unmatched. This CDR3 reads CASSITLAGGTGELFF. The CDR3, as DNA: TGCGCCAGCAGCATTACACTAGCGGGAGGAACCGGGGAGCTGTTTTTT.

The rearrangement links TRBV7-2 to TRBJ2-7, with 7 nucleotides matching TRBD1. Germline V gives CDR1 SGHTA, CDR2 FQGNSA. The CDR3 is 15 amino acids. Trimming at V came to 1 base and at J to 2 bases, leaving 5 bases not matched to a gene. The CDR3 bases are TGTGCCAGCAGCTTAGGGGGACAGTCCACCTACGAGCAGTACTTC. Translating gives CASSLGGQSTYEQYF.

This chain links TRBV12-3 or TRBV12-4 with TRBJ1-4; D gene ambiguous. CDR3 length: 13 residues. Trimming removed 3 bases at V and 5 bases at J, with 7 bases between. CDR3 DNA: TGTGCCAGCAGTTTTTTCGGCAATGAAAAACTGTTTTTT. Translated: CASSFFGNEKLFF.

V usage is TRBV24-1 and J usage is TRBJ2-1, with 7 bases aligning to TRBD1. From germline, CDR1 is KGHDR and CDR2 SFDVKD. The trim removed 2 bases at V and 4 bases at J, leaving 7 bases unmatched. The CDR3 contains 16 residues. In nucleotides, the CDR3 is TGTGCCACCAGTGATTCAACTAGGGGACAGTACAATGAGCAGTTCTTC. Its translation is CATSDSTRGQYNEQFF.

The chain employs TRBV4-1 and TRBJ2-7, with 9 bases matching TRBD1. Per germline, CDR1 MGHRA and CDR2 YSYEKL. Trimming cost V 0 bases and J 2 bases; bases outside gene matches: 2. The CDR3 runs 15 residues. The CDR3: CASSQEDRGPYEQYF. In DNA form, the CDR3 reads TGCGCCAGCAGCCAAGAGGACAGGGGACCCTACGAGCAGTACTTC.

V gene TRBV7-9 combines with J gene TRBJ1-1; D is ambiguous. The CDR3 loop spans 12 amino acids. Germline V lookup: CDR1 SEHNR, CDR2 FQNEAQ (reference sequence). Trimming took 2 bases from V and 5 from J, leaving 6 bases between them. CDR3 protein: CASSLSGTEAFF. DNA for the CDR3: TGTGCCAGCAGCTTATCGGGGACTGAAGCTTTCTTT. Variable domain in full (rest from reference TRBV7-9 and TRBJ1-1): DTGVSQNPRHKITKRGQNVTFRCDPISEHNRLYWYRQTLGQGPEFLTYFQNEAQLEKSRLLSDRFSAERPKGSFSTLEIQRTEQGDSAMYLCASSLSGTEAFFGQGTRLTVV.

The chain couples TRBV5-1 to TRBJ1-1; D is unclear. The ends were cut back, 0 bases at V and 3 bases at J, with 12 bases in the middle. Germline assignment: CDR1 SGHRS and CDR2 YFSETQ. The CDR3 has 15 residues. CDR3 DNA: TGCGCCAGCAGCTTGGGTGGCCGTGATGACACTGAAGCTTTCTTT. Its translation is CASSLGGRDDTEAFF.

The V call is TRBV21-1, the J call TRBJ2-3; the table names TRBD2, a call not compared with the DNA. TRBV21-1 is a pseudogene. The CDR3 runs to 15 residues. The CDR3 sequence is CASSKARGSTDTQYF. For the CDR3, the DNA is TGTGCCAGCAGCAAAGCGCGCGGGAGCACAGATACGCAGTATTTT.

This chain uses TRBV7-6 with TRBJ2-3; D unclear. CDR1 and CDR2 (germline): SGHVS, FNYEAQ. Trimming shortened V by 4 bases and J by 1 base, and 9 bases separated the two germline ends. This CDR3 contains 14 residues. Here the CDR3 reads CASSSGARTDTQYF. The CDR3 DNA is TGTGCCAGCAGCTCCGGCGCCCGCACAGATACGCAGTATTTT.